Presented here are 21 T cell receptor beta chains from one specimen sequenced in a study of cytomegalovirus exposure and HLA in healthy donors. The PCR had 60 Vbeta and 13 Jbeta primers. TCRdb keeps only in-frame clones here, not all; method: immunoSEQ multiplex PCR. The sample has tens of thousands of clones, over 65% seen once. The material sequenced was PBMCs. The source is a woman in her forties in good health and CMV-seropositive.

This clone has a single count. The chain joins TRBV7-9 to TRBJ2-1; TRBD2 agrees at 8 bases. The CDR3 contains 15 residues. CDR1 is SEHNR and CDR2 is FQNEAQ in the germline V gene (reference sequence). Trimming at V came to 3 bases and at J to 4 bases, leaving 5 bases not matched to a gene. CDR3 sequence: CASSFGASGYNEQFF. The CDR3 DNA reads TGTGCCAGCAGCTTTGGGGCTAGCGGGTACAATGAGCAGTTCTTC.

This chain uses TRBV21-1 with TRBJ1-3; TRBD1 is the table's D call, not checked against the DNA. TRBV21-1 is a recognized pseudogene. The CDR3 length is 16 residues. The CDR3 is CASSKSDRDSGNTIYF. CDR3 coding DNA: TGTGCCAGCAGCAAATCTGACAGGGACTCTGGAAACACCATATATTTT.

The chain has TRBV5-5 and TRBJ2-3; TRBD2 matches 7 bases. The junction had 4 bases not matched to a gene; V was cut back by 0 bases and J by 3 bases. Looked up from germline, CDR1 is SGHKS and CDR2 is YYEKEE (reference sequence). This CDR3 has 15 amino acids. The CDR3 here is CASSLGWGGTDTQYF. The CDR3 DNA sequence: TGTGCCAGCAGCTTGGGCTGGGGAGGGACAGATACGCAGTATTTT.

This clone showed up just once. The V call is TRBV7-8, the J call TRBJ1-6, with 7 nucleotides matching TRBD1. The J segment lost 11 bases and the V segment lost 5 bases, leaving 9 bases of the junction unmatched. Germline CDR1 is SGHVS and CDR2 is FQNEAQ. The CDR3 runs 14 residues. The CDR3 bases are TGTGCCAGCAGCCCAGGACAGGTCAGTCCACCCCTCCACTTT. It encodes CASSPGQVSPPLHF.

CDR3 DNA: TGTGCCAGCAGCTTATTGTTCACAGGGCCGAACACCGGGGAGCTGTTTTTT. Its protein product is CASSLLFTGPNTGELFF. The chain employs TRBV7-3 and TRBJ2-2; possibly TRBD1 for D (6 bases). The CDR3 runs to 17 residues. Germline values: CDR1 SGHTA, CDR2 FQGTGA. Trimming pared 2 bases from V and 0 bases from J, leaving 13 bases between.

This sequence joins TRBV29-1 and TRBJ2-3, with TRBD2 identical over 7 bases. The ends lost 3 bases at V and 6 bases at J; junction bases unmatched: 6. Germline V gives CDR1 SQVTM, CDR2 ANQGSEA. The length of the CDR3 is 13 residues. In DNA form, the CDR3 reads TGCAGCGTTGAGGGGGGGATTAGGGATACGCAGTATTTT. Protein sequence: CSVEGGIRDTQYF.

As regards this clone: Distinct nucleotide sequences in the sample also encode this CDR3. The rearrangement uses TRBV5-4 and TRBJ2-3; a weak D match, TRBD1 (5 bases). Trimming shortened V by 6 bases and J by 0 bases, and 11 bases separated the two germline ends. This CDR3 contains 14 residues. Germline V CDR1 and CDR2: SGHNT, YYREEE (reference sequence). The CDR3 protein is CASKLGPSTDTQYF. The DNA of the CDR3 is TGTGCCAGCAAGCTGGGGCCAAGCACAGATACGCAGTATTTT.

This clone was observed a single time. The V call is TRBV7-9, the J call TRBJ1-1, with a tentative D call TRBD1 (6 bases). Germline V gene lookup returns CDR1 SEHNR and CDR2 FQNEAQ (reference sequence). The V end lost 5 bases, the J end lost 0 bases, and 19 bases lay between the germline ends. The CDR3 loop spans 17 amino acids. CDR3: CASSSPDSVTLNTEAFF. The CDR3 region has the DNA TGTGCCAGCAGCAGCCCGGACAGCGTTACTCTGAACACTGAAGCTTTCTTT.

This chain's CDR3 is CASSLEANEKLFF. As DNA, the CDR3 is TGCGCCAGCAGCTTAGAGGCTAATGAAAAACTGTTTTTT. This chain connects TRBV5-1 to TRBJ1-4; D not certain. The CDR3 is 13 amino acids. CDR1 SGHRS and CDR2 YFSETQ come from the germline V gene. Between the trimmed V and J ends, which lost 2 bases and 3 bases, there was a span of 5 bases.

This clone showed up just a few times. The chain is built from TRBV28 and TRBJ1-6; a possible D gene is TRBD1 (5 bases). The V end lost 3 bases, the J end lost 12 bases, and 12 bases lay between the germline ends. CDR1 MDHEN and CDR2 SYDVKM come from the germline V gene. There are 13 residues in the CDR3. The CDR3 DNA reads TGTGCCAGCAGTTTCAGGGAATGGGGACCCCTCCACTTT. The encoded protein is CASSFREWGPLHF.

This rearrangement joins TRBV19 to TRBJ2-4; 10 bases map to TRBD2. This CDR3 contains 18 residues. Germline CDR1 is LNHDA and CDR2 is SQIVND (reference sequence). V dropped 9 bases and J dropped 3; count of bases not matched to a gene: 17. As DNA, the CDR3 is TGTGCCAGCCGAGGGGGAGCGGGAGGGACGGGGGTCAAAAACATTCAGTACTTC. Its protein product is CASRGGAGGTGVKNIQYF.

V gene TRBV9 combines with J gene TRBJ1-5; TRBD1 is a possible D gene (5 bases). Germline CDR1 and CDR2: SGDLS and YYNGEE. CDR3 length: 13 residues. The germline V and J ends were trimmed by 4 bases and 7 bases, with 12 bases remaining between them. The CDR3 is CASSRGSGQPQHF. In DNA form, the CDR3 reads TGTGCCAGCAGCAGGGGTAGTGGACAGCCCCAGCATTTT.

The sample holds a few counts of this clone. V is TRBV21-1 and J is TRBJ2-7; TRBD2 is the table's D call and was not checked against the DNA. TRBV21-1 is a pseudogene segment. The CDR3 covers 17 residues. For the CDR3, the DNA is TGTGCCAGCAGCAAATGGGGGACTAGCGGTAGCTCCTACGAGCAGTACTTC. Translating it yields CASSKWGTSGSSYEQYF.

The chain uses TRBV28 and TRBJ2-2; TRBD2 aligns across 9 bases. Per germline, CDR1 MDHEN and CDR2 SYDVKM. The CDR3 totals 15 residues. V shed 5 bases, J shed 5 bases, and the junction held 6 bases outside the gene matches. The chain's CDR3 is CASSRQLAGTGELFF. CDR3 DNA: TGTGCCAGCAGTCGGCAGCTAGCGGGGACCGGGGAGCTGTTTTTT.

This clone was observed a few times. The chain uses TRBV28 and TRBJ2-2; weak D call: TRBD1 (6 bases). The CDR3 has 16 residues. V lost 4 bases and J 3 bases, leaving 15 bases between the germline ends. Germline assignment: CDR1 MDHEN and CDR2 SYDVKM. The CDR3: CASSSFGTPHTGELFF. In DNA, the CDR3 is TGTGCCAGCAGTTCATTCGGGACACCTCACACCGGGGAGCTGTTTTTT.

The chain joins TRBV7-9 to TRBJ1-5; 8 bases are shared with TRBD1. From germline, CDR1 is SEHNR and CDR2 FQNEAQ (reference sequence). The CDR3 runs to 14 residues. V dropped 5 bases and J dropped 5; count of bases not matched to a gene: 5. The CDR3 loop reads CASSTTTGDQPQHF. The DNA of the CDR3 is TGTGCCAGCAGCACTACGACAGGGGATCAGCCCCAGCATTTT.

The rearrangement links TRBV7-2 to TRBJ1-2; weak D call: TRBD1 (6 bases). With 1 base removed from V and 9 bases from J, the gap between germline ends came to 18 bases. Germline CDR1 reads SGHTA; CDR2 reads FQGNSA. This CDR3 has 15 amino acids. CDR3 sequence (DNA): TGTGCCAGCAGCTTAGATAGTGACAGGAGGTTTAGCTACACCTTC. It is translated as CASSLDSDRRFSYTF.

The J gene is TRBJ1-2, the V gene TRBV5-5, with D unresolved. The V gene's germline CDR1 is SGHKS and CDR2 YYEKEE (reference sequence). V lost 0 bases and J 8 bases, leaving 11 bases between the germline ends. This CDR3 is 13 amino acids long. CDR3 nucleotides: TGTGCCAGCAGCTTGGCCGGCCCAGGCGGCTACACCTTC. Amino acid sequence: CASSLAGPGGYTF.

J is TRBJ1-2 and V is TRBV6-1, with 8 bases matching TRBD1. CDR3 length: 11 amino acids. The V gene end was trimmed by 10 bases and the J gene end by 8 bases; junction bases not matched to a gene: 6. Germline V gene data show CDR1 as MNHNS and CDR2 as SASEGT. CDR3 amino acids: CATWTGKGYTF. Written as DNA, the CDR3 is TGTGCCACCTGGACAGGGAAGGGCTACACCTTC.

This chain joins TRBV4-1 and TRBJ1-5; D is possibly TRBD1 (6 bases). The germline gives CDR1 MGHRA, CDR2 YSYEKL. This CDR3 has 14 residues. V lost 5 bases to trimming and J lost 1 base, with 9 bases between them. Here the CDR3 DNA reads TGCGCCAGCAGCGCTACAGGGAGCAATCAGCCCCAGCATTTT. Protein sequence: CASSATGSNQPQHF.

This chain uses TRBV7-9 with TRBJ2-3; D possibly corresponds to TRBD1 (6 bases). The CDR3 length is 15 residues. CDR1 is SEHNR and CDR2 is FQNEAQ in the germline V gene (reference sequence). Between the trimmed V and J ends, which lost 2 bases and 3 bases, there was a span of 12 bases. The CDR3 nucleotides are TGTGCCAGCAGCTTACGTCGAACAGGGACAGATACGCAGTATTTT. This codes for CASSLRRTGTDTQYF.